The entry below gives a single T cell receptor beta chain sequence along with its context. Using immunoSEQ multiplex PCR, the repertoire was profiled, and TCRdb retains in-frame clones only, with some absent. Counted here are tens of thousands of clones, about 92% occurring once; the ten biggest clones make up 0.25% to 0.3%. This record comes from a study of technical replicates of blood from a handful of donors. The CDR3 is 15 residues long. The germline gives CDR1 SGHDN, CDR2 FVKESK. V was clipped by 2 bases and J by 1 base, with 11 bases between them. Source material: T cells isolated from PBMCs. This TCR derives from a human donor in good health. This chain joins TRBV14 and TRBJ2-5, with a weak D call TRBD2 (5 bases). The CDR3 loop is CASSQRIRGQETQYF. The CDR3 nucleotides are TGTGCCAGCAGCCAACGCATTCGGGGCCAAGAGACCCAGTACTTC. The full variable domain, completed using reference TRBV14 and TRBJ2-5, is EAGVTQFPSHSVIEKGQTVTLRCDPISGHDNLYWYRRVMGKEIKFLLHFVKESKQDESGMPNNRFLAERTGGTYSTLKVQPAELEDSGVYFCASSQRIRGQETQYFGPGTRLLVL.